This is a list of T cell receptor beta chains from one sample in a study of blood T cell repertoires in COVID-19. Data came from immunoSEQ multiplex PCR; TCRdb stores just in-frame clones and leaves some out. The sample holds under 95,000 clones, around 90% seen once. The sample was peripheral blood. The receptors shown here come from a man aged 35-49 years with acute or convalescent COVID-19. Both conserved end residues are part of each CDR3. Fields, in order: D gene, V gene, clone size, J gene, CDR3 protein, CDR3 DNA. The D gene is left open where the match is weak. A clone size is listed for some rows: how often the clone was seen (once, few, many), or a class if it is expanded.

>-|TRBV5-4|-|TRBJ1-1
CASSWKRDGLSEAFF
TGTGCCAGCAGCTGGAAGAGGGATGGTCTCTCTGAAGCTTTCTTT
>-|TRBV13|-|TRBJ2-1
CASSFPLFGGNYNEQFF
TGTGCCAGCAGCTTTCCCCTATTTGGCGGAAACTACAATGAGCAGTTCTTC
>TRBD1|TRBV23-1|-|TRBJ2-7
CASSLLPGQGGSYEQYF
TGCGCCAGCAGCCTCCTACCGGGACAGGGGGGTTCCTACGAGCAGTACTTC
>TRBD2|TRBV5-1|-|TRBJ2-3
CASSLVGRADTQYF
TGCGCCAGCAGCTTGGTCGGGAGGGCAGATACGCAGTATTTT
>TRBD2|TRBV5-1|few|TRBJ2-2
CASSAGLAANTGELFF
TGCGCCAGCAGCGCGGGACTAGCGGCAAACACCGGGGAGCTGTTTTTT
>-|TRBV29-1|-|TRBJ2-3
CSVDPGIDTQYF
TGCAGCGTTGACCCCGGTATAGATACGCAGTATTTT
>-|TRBV30|-|TRBJ1-1
CAWSRDYNTEAFF
TGTGCCTGGAGTCGGGACTACAACACTGAAGCTTTCTTT
>TRBD1|TRBV19|-|TRBJ1-5
CASTSTGGAGQPQHF
TGTGCCAGTACCTCAACAGGGGGCGCGGGTCAGCCCCAGCATTTT
>TRBD2|TRBV11-3|-|TRBJ2-3
CASSQRGTSGSDTQYF
TGTGCCAGCAGCCAGCGGGGGACTAGCGGGTCAGATACGCAGTATTTT
>-|TRBV25-1|-|TRBJ1-4
CASTRTANEKLFF
TGTGCCAGCACCAGGACAGCTAATGAAAAACTGTTTTTT
>TRBD2|TRBV30|-|TRBJ2-1
CALSGSSYNEQFF
TGTGCCTTGAGCGGGAGCTCCTACAATGAGCAGTTCTTC
>-|TRBV6-5|-|TRBJ1-1
CASSYRGENTEAFF
TGTGCCAGCAGTTACCGGGGGGAGAACACTGAAGCTTTCTTT
>-|TRBV9|-|TRBJ2-1
CASSPKAGHSYNEQFF
TGTGCCAGCAGCCCCAAAGCGGGTCATTCCTACAATGAGCAGTTCTTC
>-|TRBV29-1|-|TRBJ2-7
CSVLTGEAYEQYF
TGCAGCGTACTCACAGGTGAAGCCTACGAGCAGTACTTC
>-|TRBV30|-|TRBJ1-6
CAWNRQNSPLHF
TGTGCCTGGAACCGACAGAATTCACCCCTCCACTTT
>-|TRBV4-1|-|TRBJ1-6
CASSQASSYNSPLHF
TGCGCCAGCAGCCAAGCGAGCTCCTATAATTCACCCCTCCACTTT
>TRBD1|TRBV5-4|-|TRBJ2-1
CASSRSTGVGYNEQFF
TGTGCCAGCAGCAGATCGACAGGGGTGGGGTACAATGAGCAGTTCTTC
>-|TRBV6-5|-|TRBJ1-1
CASSLAGSLPITAFF
TGTGCCAGCAGCCTAGCCGGGTCTCTCCCCATAACGGCTTTCTTT
>TRBD1|TRBV4-1|-|TRBJ1-1
CASSQGQGAPYGEAFF
TGCGCCAGCAGCCAAGGGCAGGGGGCCCCGTATGGTGAAGCTTTCTTT
>TRBD2|TRBV24-1|once|TRBJ2-1
CATRTSGSDEQFF
TGTGCCACCAGGACTAGCGGGAGTGATGAGCAGTTCTTC
>-|TRBV25-1|-|TRBJ1-2
CASSLRTGGDGYTF
TGTGCCAGCAGTCTCCGGACCGGAGGGGATGGCTACACCTTC
>-|TRBV30|-|TRBJ1-3
CAWCPPLDDSSGNTIYF
TGTGCCTGGTGCCCCCCTCTCGACGACAGCTCTGGAAACACCATATATTTT
>TRBD1|TRBV2|-|TRBJ1-2
CASNTGGSNYGYTF
TGTGCCAGCAATACAGGGGGCTCAAACTATGGCTACACCTTC
>-|TRBV11-3|-|TRBJ2-2
CASSLSSTGELFF
TGTGCCAGCAGCTTGAGCTCGACCGGGGAGCTGTTTTTT
>-|TRBV5-1|-|TRBJ2-1
CASSLGGSNNEQFF
TGCGCCAGCAGTCTTGGGGGCTCGAACAATGAGCAGTTCTTC
>TRBD1|TRBV9|once|TRBJ2-6
CASSLGTGVGANVLTF
TGTGCCAGCAGCCTCGGGACAGGGGTTGGGGCCAACGTCCTGACTTTC
>TRBD1|TRBV30|once|TRBJ1-4
CAWRAGTGNEKLFF
TGTGCCTGGAGAGCCGGGACAGGGAATGAAAAACTGTTTTTT
>-|TRBV30|-|TRBJ2-1
CAWSRGSSYNEQFF
TGTGCCTGGAGTCGAGGGAGCTCCTACAATGAGCAGTTCTTC
>-|TRBV5-4|-|TRBJ2-5
CASSLGLQETQYF
TGTGCCAGCAGCTTGGGACTACAAGAGACCCAGTACTTC
>-|TRBV24-1|-|TRBJ1-1
CATSHSGYGTEAFF
TGTGCCACCAGTCATTCAGGGTATGGGACTGAAGCTTTCTTT
>-|TRBV15|-|TRBJ2-7
CATSRDRGYEQYF
TGTGCCACCAGCAGAGATCGGGGCTACGAGCAGTACTTC
>TRBD2|TRBV27|-|TRBJ2-2
CASSSRGLALNTGELFF
TGTGCCAGCAGTTCGCGGGGACTAGCGCTAAACACCGGGGAGCTGTTTTTT
>-|TRBV20-1|-|TRBJ2-7
CSARGYYEQYF
TGCAGTGCTAGGGGCTACTACGAGCAGTACTTC
>TRBD2|TRBV6-5|-|TRBJ2-7
CASRVLAGEDEQYF
TGTGCCAGCAGGGTGTTAGCGGGAGAGGACGAGCAGTACTTC
>-|TRBV19|few|TRBJ2-2
CASRQANTGELFF
TGTGCCAGTAGACAGGCGAACACCGGGGAGCTGTTTTTT
>-|TRBV9|-|TRBJ2-7
CASSQGWGPAYEQYF
TGTGCCAGCAGCCAGGGGTGGGGGCCGGCCTACGAGCAGTACTTC
>TRBD1|TRBV7-2|-|TRBJ1-4
CASSSQTGGGEKLFF
TGTGCCAGCAGCTCTCAAACAGGGGGCGGTGAAAAACTGTTTTTT
>-|TRBV12-5|-|TRBJ2-6
CASGPRQVNYSGANVLTF
TGTGCTAGTGGTCCAAGACAGGTTAACTATTCTGGGGCCAACGTCCTGACTTTC
>TRBD2|TRBV10-2|-|TRBJ2-1
CASSDLAGAVNEQFF
TGCGCCAGCAGTGATCTAGCGGGAGCTGTCAATGAGCAGTTCTTC
>TRBD1|TRBV11-3|-|TRBJ2-7
CASSLQTGNEQYF
TGTGCCAGCAGCTTACAGACAGGGAACGAGCAGTACTTC
>TRBD1|TRBV27|-|TRBJ1-6
CASSLRDRNNSPLHF
TGTGCCAGCAGTCTAAGGGACAGAAATAATTCACCCCTCCACTTT
>-|TRBV30|-|TRBJ1-6
CAWGPESSYNSPLHF
TGTGCCTGGGGCCCCGAGAGCTCCTATAATTCACCCCTCCACTTT
>-|TRBV4-1|-|TRBJ2-7
CASSQDTRGKSSLTYEQYF
TGCGCCAGCAGCCAAGATACGAGAGGGAAATCGTCCCTCACCTACGAGCAGTACTTC
>TRBD2|TRBV7-2|-|TRBJ2-1
CASSLSGTSGGSGHEQFF
TGTGCCAGCAGCCTGAGTGGGACTAGCGGGGGAAGCGGGCATGAGCAGTTCTTC
>TRBD2|TRBV9|once|TRBJ2-7
CASSEGLAGYEQYF
TGTGCCAGCAGCGAAGGACTAGCGGGTTACGAGCAGTACTTC
>TRBD1|TRBV2|-|TRBJ1-5
CASSGTGGISNQPQHF
TGTGCCAGCAGCGGGACAGGGGGCATAAGCAATCAGCCCCAGCATTTT
>TRBD1|TRBV5-1|-|TRBJ2-3
CASTRDRWTDTQYF
TGCGCCAGCACTCGGGACAGGTGGACAGATACGCAGTATTTT
>-|TRBV2|-|TRBJ1-1
CASEGLMNTEAFF
TGTGCCAGCGAGGGCCTCATGAACACTGAAGCTTTCTTT
>-|TRBV18|-|TRBJ2-6
CASSPIRELNSGANVLTF
TGTGCCAGCTCACCAATCCGGGAACTAAACTCTGGGGCCAACGTCCTGACTTTC
>-|TRBV6-1|-|TRBJ1-6
CASSEVQGSRSPLHF
TGTGCCAGCAGTGAAGTTCAGGGGTCAAGGTCACCCCTCCACTTT
>TRBD1|TRBV19|-|TRBJ1-5
CASRARTGNVYSNQPQHF
TGTGCCAGTAGAGCACGGACAGGAAACGTTTATAGCAATCAGCCCCAGCATTTT
>-|TRBV12-3/TRBV12-4|-|TRBJ1-1
CASNTGGIAFF
TGTGCCAGCAACACGGGGGGTATAGCTTTCTTT
>TRBD1|TRBV30|-|TRBJ2-1
CAWISGTGLEQFF
TGTGCCTGGATCTCCGGGACAGGGTTAGAGCAGTTCTTC
>TRBD1|TRBV7-8|once|TRBJ1-6
CASSYGQGEGSPLHF
TGTGCCAGCAGCTATGGACAGGGGGAGGGTTCACCCCTCCACTTT
>TRBD2|TRBV11-3|-|TRBJ2-1
CASSLGREEQFF
TGTGCCAGCAGCTTGGGGAGGGAGGAGCAGTTCTTC